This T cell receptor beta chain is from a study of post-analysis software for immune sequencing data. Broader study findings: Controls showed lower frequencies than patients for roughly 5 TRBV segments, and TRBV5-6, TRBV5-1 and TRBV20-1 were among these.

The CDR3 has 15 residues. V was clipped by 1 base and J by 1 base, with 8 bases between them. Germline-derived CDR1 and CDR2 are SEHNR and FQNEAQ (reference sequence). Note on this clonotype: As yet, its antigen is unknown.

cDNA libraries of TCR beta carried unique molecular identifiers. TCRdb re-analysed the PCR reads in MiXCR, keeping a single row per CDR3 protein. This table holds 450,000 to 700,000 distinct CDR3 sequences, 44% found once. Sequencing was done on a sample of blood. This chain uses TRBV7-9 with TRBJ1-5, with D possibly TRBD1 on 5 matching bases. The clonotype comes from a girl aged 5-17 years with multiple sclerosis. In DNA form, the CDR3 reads TGTGCCAGCAGCTTAGAGGGGCTGAGCAATCAGCCCCAGCATTTT. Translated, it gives CASSLEGLSNQPQHF.